This T cell receptor beta chain is from a study of blood T cell repertoires in COVID-19 (TCRdb year 2020). For the wider study: Collaborator samples came from the United States, Italy and Spain and covered acute and convalescent phases of COVID-19. Samples were obtained from the ongoing ImmuneRACE study (first 160 participants) and from about 1,300 subjects provided by 6 global collaborators. Deeply sampled blood TCRbeta repertoires from subjects exposed to, actively infected with, or recovered from COVID-19 were included in the dataset. Sample metadata almost always included a de-identified subject ID, COVID-19 status, age in years and sex. A freely available public database, intended as a resource for researchers studying the immune response to SARS-CoV-2, is where the repertoires were released. Where available, HLA class I and class II types were obtained from metadata supplied by the sample provider rather than from assay-based typing. The material from the prospective study consisted of cDNA or gDNA derived from T cells, B-cell-depleted T cells, or PBMCs.

Of note for this clone: There is no known antigen for this receptor. Per-base quality was not reported, and no clone a single base away is much larger than it.

The paper's findings and limits, for the study overall: How much clinical and demographic metadata was included differed by source and by participant, and the metadata was provided uncurated.

TCRbeta CDR3 regions were amplified from genomic DNA using the immunoSEQ Assay, a bias-controlled multiplex PCR. The source study handled its data this way. The number of nucleated cells in each sample was estimated from the amplification of reference gene primers within the assay. To quantify the absolute abundance of each unique TCRbeta CDR3 rearrangement, sequence reads were collapsed and filtered. For each sample, productive Simpson clonality was calculated as the square root of Simpson's diversity index over productive rearrangements. TCRdb holds this immuneACCESS table with in-frame rearrangements only. Some clones are missing; in checked studies, unresolved V genes explain under half, and the rest has no known cause. The V and J calls and clone size are taken from that table; D and trimming were inferred from the DNA. Across this sample there are roughly 330,000 clones, with around 87% seen only once. 5.3% of the sample goes to the ten largest clones.

In the prospective study, participants were about 18 to 90 years old, resided in approximately 22 geographic areas of the United States, and were enrolled through a virtual design. To assign participants to cohorts, the prospective study relied on clinical history that participants themselves reported in a screening survey and a study questionnaire. ImmuneRACE Cohort 3 recovered participants were defined by two consecutive negative NP/OP PCR tests, healthcare professional clearance, or symptom resolution. Mobile phlebotomists in the prospective study collected whole blood, serum and a nasopharyngeal or oropharyngeal swab from every participant. Participants in the prospective study had the option to provide additional blood draws and questionnaires over a roughly two-month period. Prospective study blood samples were shipped either frozen or at room temperature before DNA extraction. The CDR3 contains 14 residues, cysteine and phenylalanine counted. Only CDR3 DNA remains: 42 bases, in frame from the first base. In the germline V gene, CDR1 corresponds to MNHEY and CDR2 to SVGAGI. V lost 6 bases and J lost 0 bases; the stretch between them is 12 bases long.

The source material was PBMCs or T cells enriched from blood (not recorded which). This receptor was obtained from a young woman who had recovered from COVID-19. The chain was built from TRBV6-5 and TRBJ2-7; the D gene is perhaps TRBD1, on 6 matching bases. The bases are TGTGCCAGCAGACTCACAGGGCTCTCCTACGAGCAGTACTTC. Translation gives CASRLTGLSYEQYF.